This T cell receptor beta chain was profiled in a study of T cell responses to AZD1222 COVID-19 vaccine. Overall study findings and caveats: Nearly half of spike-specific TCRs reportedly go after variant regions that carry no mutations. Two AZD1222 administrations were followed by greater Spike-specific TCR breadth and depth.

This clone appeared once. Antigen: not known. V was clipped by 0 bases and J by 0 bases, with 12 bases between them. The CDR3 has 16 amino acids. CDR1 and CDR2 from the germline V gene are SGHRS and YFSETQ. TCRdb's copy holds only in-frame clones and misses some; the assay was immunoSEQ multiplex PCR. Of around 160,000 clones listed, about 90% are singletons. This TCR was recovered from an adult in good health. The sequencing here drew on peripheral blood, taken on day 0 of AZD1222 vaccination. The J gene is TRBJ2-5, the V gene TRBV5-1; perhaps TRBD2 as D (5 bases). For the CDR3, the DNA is TGCGCCAGCAGCTTGGGATTTAGAGGGAACCAAGAGACCCAGTACTTC. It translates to CASSLGFRGNQETQYF.